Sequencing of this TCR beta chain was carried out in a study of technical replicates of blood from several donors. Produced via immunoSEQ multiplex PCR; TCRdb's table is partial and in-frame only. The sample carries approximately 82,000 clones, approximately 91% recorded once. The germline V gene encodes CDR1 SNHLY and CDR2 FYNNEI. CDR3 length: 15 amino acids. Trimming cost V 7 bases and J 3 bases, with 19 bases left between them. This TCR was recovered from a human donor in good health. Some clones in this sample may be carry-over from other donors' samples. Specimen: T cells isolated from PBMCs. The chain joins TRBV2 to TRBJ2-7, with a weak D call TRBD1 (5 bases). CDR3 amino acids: CASNPPWGQHYEQYF. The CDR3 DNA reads TGTGCCAGCAACCCACCTTGGGGCCAACACTACGAGCAGTACTTC.